What follows are 18 T cell receptor beta chains derived from one specimen sequenced in a study of T cell responses to AZD1222 COVID-19 vaccine. This table comes from immunoSEQ multiplex PCR, and its TCRdb copy is limited to in-frame clones, with some not included. The table lists about 130,000 clones, 93% of them singletons, with roughly 0.9% in the top ten. Sequenced material: peripheral blood, taken on day 0 of AZD1222 vaccination. The receptors were sampled from an adult in good health.

The chain recombines TRBV2 with TRBJ2-5, with TRBD1 as a possible D gene (7 bases). CDR1 and CDR2 (germline): SNHLY, FYNNEI. CDR3 length: 16 amino acids. V was clipped by 4 bases and J by 7 bases, with 22 bases between them. Here the CDR3 reads CASSARPGTAGGTQYF. The CDR3 DNA reads as TGTGCCAGCAGTGCCCGTCCCGGGACAGCGGGCGGGACCCAGTACTTC. Full variable domain (rest looked up from reference TRBV2 and TRBJ2-5): EPEVTQTPSHQVTQMGQEVILRCVPISNHLYFYWYRQILGQKVEFLVSFYNNEISEKSEIFDDQFSVERPDGSNFTLKIRSTKLEDSAMYFCASSARPGTAGGTQYFGPGTRLLVL.

V usage is TRBV6-6 and J usage is TRBJ2-3; D is uncertain. Looked up from germline, CDR1 is MNHNY and CDR2 is SVGAGI (reference sequence). There are 11 residues in the CDR3. The V end was cut by 6 bases, the J end by 4 bases, with 5 bases between. CDR3 coding DNA: TGTGCCAGCAGCCCGGCAGATACGCAGTATTTT. This codes for CASSPADTQYF.

This rearrangement joins TRBV5-5 to TRBJ2-3; 10 bases are a match to TRBD1. V lost 4 bases to trimming and J lost 5 bases; unmatched junction nucleotides: 13. The CDR3 extends over 17 amino acids. Germline V gene lookup returns CDR1 SGHKS and CDR2 YYEKEE (reference sequence). The CDR3 loop is CASSLTPGQGIGDTQYF. The CDR3 DNA is TGTGCCAGCAGCCTGACCCCGGGACAGGGGATCGGAGATACGCAGTATTTT.

This clone occurred once. This chain links TRBV7-9 with TRBJ2-7; D ambiguous. Germline CDR1 and CDR2: SEHNR and FQNEAQ (reference sequence). Trimming took off 2 bases at V and 6 bases at J, with 8 bases between the two ends. The CDR3 is made up of 12 amino acids. CDR3: CASSLIGSEQYF. DNA for the CDR3: TGTGCCAGCAGCTTAATTGGGTCCGAGCAGTACTTC.

The chain has TRBV19 and TRBJ1-4; TRBD1 might be the D (6 bases). Germline V gene data show CDR1 as LNHDA and CDR2 as SQIVND (reference sequence). The CDR3 consists of 14 residues. Trimming cost V 5 bases and J 5 bases, with 12 bases left between them. CDR3 DNA sequence: TGTGCCAGTAGTCAGGGGATCCAGAATGAAAAACTGTTTTTT. It codes for CASSQGIQNEKLFF.

The rearrangement joins TRBV5-6 to TRBJ2-3; unclear D gene. The CDR3 is 17 residues long. Germline values: CDR1 SGHDT, CDR2 YYEEEE. Trimming removed 0 bases from V and 0 bases from J, with 14 bases in between. The CDR3 coding sequence is TGTGCCAGCAGCTTGGCAGTCGGCCACTCTAGCACAGATACGCAGTATTTT. As protein: CASSLAVGHSSTDTQYF.

In nucleotides, the CDR3 is TGTGCCAGCAGTTTTGACGGTTTTCAGCCCCAGCATTTT. This codes for CASSFDGFQPQHF. The chain has TRBV12-3 or TRBV12-4 and TRBJ1-5; D gene ambiguous. The CDR3 loop spans 13 amino acids. V was shortened by 3 bases and J by 6 bases, with 9 bases between the two germline ends.

This chain uses TRBV7-3 with TRBJ1-5; perhaps TRBD1 as D (5 bases). The CDR3 sequence is 19 residues long. V lost 5 bases to trimming and J lost 0 bases, with 23 bases between them. CDR1 and CDR2 from the germline V gene are SGHTA and FQGTGA. The CDR3 region is CASSTLPTDRPYSNQPQHF. CDR3 bases: TGTGCCAGCAGCACATTACCGACTGACAGACCCTATAGCAATCAGCCCCAGCATTTT. Using reference TRBV7-3 and TRBJ1-5 for the parts outside the CDR3, the full variable domain is GAGVSQTPSNKVTEKGKYVELRCDPISGHTALYWYRQSLGQGPEFLIYFQGTGAADDSGLPNDRFFAVRPEGSVSTLKIQRTERGDSAVYLCASSTLPTDRPYSNQPQHFGDGTRLSIL.

The V and J genes are TRBV19 and TRBJ2-1, with D maybe TRBD2 (5 bases). V was cut by 4 bases and J by 0 bases, with 10 bases left in between. Per germline, CDR1 LNHDA and CDR2 SQIVND (reference sequence). The CDR3 spans 15 residues. CDR3 in DNA: TGTGCCAGTAGTAATAGCGCCAGCTCCTACAATGAGCAGTTCTTC. It is translated as CASSNSASSYNEQFF. The whole variable domain, filled in from reference TRBV19 and TRBJ2-1, reads DGGITQSPKYLFRKEGQNVTLSCEQNLNHDAMYWYRQDPGQGLRLIYYSQIVNDFQKGDIAEGYSVSREKKESFPLTVTSAQKNPTAFYLCASSNSASSYNEQFFGPGTRLTVL.

This sequence joins TRBV6-5 and TRBJ1-5; perhaps TRBD1 as D (5 bases). The CDR3 is 14 amino acids. The V end was cut by 0 bases, the J end by 6 bases, with 9 bases between. Germline CDR1 and CDR2: MNHEY and SVGAGI. The chain's CDR3 is CASSYSRGFQPQHF. CDR3 bases: TGTGCCAGCAGTTACTCACGGGGGTTTCAGCCCCAGCATTTT.

The chain combines TRBV7-9 with TRBJ2-2; D gene unclear. CDR1 SEHNR and CDR2 FQNEAQ come from the germline V gene (reference sequence). Trimming took 6 bases from V and 6 from J, leaving 8 bases between them. The CDR3 length is 12 residues. The CDR3: CASSYPAGELFF. CDR3 coding DNA: TGTGCCAGCAGTTATCCGGCCGGGGAGCTGTTTTTT.

The V and J genes are TRBV18 and TRBJ2-7; D unclear. The CDR3 totals 16 residues. V shed 0 bases and J shed 2 bases, with 14 bases lying between them. The germline gives CDR1 KGHSH, CDR2 LQKENI. DNA for the CDR3: TGTGCCAGCTCACCACCGTCCCGGACGGACCCCTACGAGCAGTACTTC. This codes for CASSPPSRTDPYEQYF.

The CDR3 loop is CACDRATDEQYF. In DNA, the CDR3 is TGTGCCTGTGACAGGGCGACGGACGAGCAGTACTTC. This chain connects TRBV30 to TRBJ2-7, with TRBD1 matching over 7 bases. Germline V CDR1 and CDR2: GTSNPN, SVGIG (reference sequence). V shed 6 bases and J 5 bases; nucleotides not matched to a gene: 7. CDR3 size: 12 residues.

The chain employs TRBV18 and TRBJ2-3; D remains ambiguous. V lost 3 bases and J lost 2, with 15 bases in between. Germline V gene lookup returns CDR1 KGHSH and CDR2 LQKENI. The CDR3 is 16 residues long. The DNA for the CDR3 is TGTGCCAGCTCACCGTCCGGGCCCCCGGACACAGATACGCAGTATTTT. Translation gives CASSPSGPPDTDTQYF.

The chain carries TRBV12-3 or TRBV12-4 and TRBJ1-1; D remains unclear. Between the trimmed V and J ends, which lost 8 bases and 0 bases, there was a span of 10 bases. The CDR3 contains 13 residues. Written as DNA, the CDR3 is TGTGCCAGCCTCTCTCCGGTGAACACTGAAGCTTTCTTT. Translating gives CASLSPVNTEAFF.

V gene TRBV5-1 combines with J gene TRBJ1-1, with no clear D. Germline V CDR1 and CDR2: SGHRS, YFSETQ. The length of the CDR3 is 13 residues. Trimming took 0 bases from V and 8 from J, leaving 11 bases between them. As DNA, the CDR3 is TGCGCCAGCAGCTTGGTCCCGGATGGAGAAGCTTTCTTT. Protein product: CASSLVPDGEAFF.

The chain carries TRBV3-1 (or the pseudogene TRBV3-2) and TRBJ1-1; D gene ambiguous. The CDR3 covers 14 residues. V lost 2 bases, J lost 1 base, and 8 bases lay in between. The germline V gene encodes CDR1 LGHDT and CDR2 YNNKEL (reference sequence). The CDR3 spells CASSQRDPNTEAFF. Written as DNA, the CDR3 is TGTGCCAGCAGCCAACGAGACCCGAACACTGAAGCTTTCTTT.

This rearrangement joins TRBV5-8 to TRBJ1-1; D call uncertain. The V gene lost 0 bases and the J gene lost 0 bases, with 6 bases spanning the gap. The CDR3 loop spans 14 amino acids. Germline CDR1 reads SGHTS; CDR2 reads YDEGEE. The CDR3 sequence is CASSLDILNTEAFF. The DNA for the CDR3 is TGTGCCAGCAGCTTGGACATCCTGAACACTGAAGCTTTCTTT.